The T cell receptor (beta chain) under discussion was sequenced for a study of blood T cells in healthy people across ages. The CDR3 spans 16 residues. Germline loops: CDR1 SGDLS, CDR2 YYNGEE. Combining a sample-barcoded 5' primer with a J-beta primer mix, a second PCR ran for roughly 7 to 12 cycles. From the 5' RACE reads, TCRdb called clonotypes with MiXCR, one entry per CDR3 protein. The data contain about 650,000 distinct CDR3 sequences, around 32% of them seen just once; the ten biggest clones take up approximately 15%. Comment on this clonotype: A much larger clone differs from this one at a single base, so this may be a read error.

This chain links TRBV9 with TRBJ2-5; 7 nucleotides align to TRBD2. The end of the DNA aligns better with TRBJ2-4, so the J call may be wrong. The sequence was collected from a woman older than 75 in good health. Material for sequencing was blood. For the CDR3, the DNA is TGTGCCAACAGCGCGGGGGACTTCAAGGCCAAAAACATTCAGTACTTC. The encoded protein is CANSAGDFKAKNIQYF.